This record covers a single TCR beta chain. This clone was counted once. There is no known antigen for this receptor. Base qualities are missing; no much larger clone stands one base away. At the DNA level, this CDR3 is encoded by other sequences in the same sample as well. These data come from a study of shared clonotypes between healthy human individuals (dated by TCRdb to 2018 to 2021). Regarding the research as a whole: A couple of women and three men aged 18 to 49 years were included in the cohort. Leukapheresis yielded between about 0.9 and 9 billion PBMCs per donor. To increase sequencing depth and limit assay-specific biases, TCR repertoire library preparation and sequencing were carried out by different laboratories using diverse techniques. Blood TCR repertoires of about 5 healthy adults were deeply sequenced to estimate repertoire size and the extent of clonotype sharing between individuals. Per donor, three plates each were used for CD4 naive and CD4 memory, two for CD8 naive, and one for CD8 memory. Overall study outcomes, separate from this receptor: Because the study included only a small number of donors, the genetic and exposure-history diversity represented was limited. Across four donors, roughly 5.4% of naive CD4, approximately 4% of naive CD8, 2.3% of memory CD4, and roughly 0.4% of memory CD8 clonotypes were shared. Rarefaction of sorted-subset datasets indicated incomplete sequencing despite the large sequencing depth. Based on pairwise subsampling, the degree of clonotype sharing among donors was expected to be affected by sequencing depth. Estimated clonotype richness was generally larger for naive than for memory subsets. Sampling was restricted to blood, and TCR repertoires in tissues likely differ from the TCR repertoires found in blood. Compared with non-shared clonotypes, clonotypes shared by all four sorted-subset donors had higher generation probabilities.

CD8 naive samples consisted of CD45RO-negative cells that were positively selected for CCR7, yielding a CD45RA+CCR7+ population without TemRA cells. The donors were healthy, HIV-negative adults with no recently reported acute infections or vaccinations. Every donor was a Caucasian adult living in Nashville, Tennessee, USA. Blood was obtained by leukapheresis, after which PBMCs were separated by Ficoll-Histopaque density gradient centrifugation and cryopreserved in liquid nitrogen vapor phase. Analytical flow cytometry was used to check the purity and quantity of every magnetically sorted T cell population. Genomic DNA was isolated from each sorted fraction and quantified by UV absorbance on a Nanodrop 2000c. Using the deep immunoSEQ assay, multiplex PCR amplified TCR CDR3 regions from genomic DNA. Extracted genomic DNA from each cell subset was distributed evenly across all wells of several immunoSEQ 96-well plates, and each plate was treated as a replicate. Each replicate PCR for sorted subsets received about 210 ng genomic DNA, equal to 30,000 or so T cell genomes. Purified libraries were measured with a Qubit 3.0 fluorometer, size-checked on a Bioanalyzer 2100, and measured again with the KAPA Library Quantification kit. Each immunoSEQ 96-well plate was sequenced on its own single-read 150-cycle Illumina NextSeq 550 flow cell. Turning to the authors' computational methods: Because the immunoSEQ output included only junctional sequences and no quality scores, the filtering could not be the same as the filtering used for full-length reads. Sequences were annotated with PyIR, a Python wrapper for IgBLAST v1.9, and V/J genes and CDR3 were assigned using IMGT germline references. Any read was removed if the V/J assignment was weak (E-value above 1e-6), the CDR3 was missing, or the read contained stop codons, out-of-frame junctions, or ambiguous translated residues. A V3J clonotype was defined by an identical inferred V gene, J gene, and CDR3 amino acid sequence. Percentage overlap between repertoires was computed as shared unique clonotypes divided by the size of the smaller repertoire. RTK rarefaction, the Chao1 estimator, and Recon v2.1 estimates of unobserved clonotypes were used to assess repertoire richness. OLGA was used to compute generation probabilities for all TCRbeta clonotypes that the gDNA method yielded from a few donors. The table was pulled from immuneACCESS by TCRdb, which kept in-frame rearrangements only. Such tables lose some clones; where checked, under half of the loss comes from unresolved V genes, and the rest has no known cause. V and J calls and clone size are copied from that table; D and trimming were computed from the DNA. For this sample there are 1.5 million to 2.5 million clones; around 96% appear just once. 1.2% of the sample is in the top ten clones.

CDR1 SEHNR and CDR2 FQNEAQ were looked up in the germline V gene (reference sequence). The CDR3 runs 13 amino acids, cysteine and phenylalanine included. Of the read, only the CDR3 DNA is kept; its 39 bases are in frame from base 1. Cut back by 0 bases and 2 bases, the V and J ends lie 3 bases apart. What was sequenced was naive CD8+ T cells sorted from blood. Read against the paper, the sample's cell subset or site label means: CD45RA+CCR7+. This sequence originates from a man aged 18 to 30 in good health. The rearranged chain carries TRBV7-9 and TRBJ2-3; no D segment can be confidently identified. The CDR3 region has the sequence CASSLAATDTQYF. The sequenced DNA: TGTGCCAGCAGCTTAGCCGCCACAGATACGCAGTATTTT.